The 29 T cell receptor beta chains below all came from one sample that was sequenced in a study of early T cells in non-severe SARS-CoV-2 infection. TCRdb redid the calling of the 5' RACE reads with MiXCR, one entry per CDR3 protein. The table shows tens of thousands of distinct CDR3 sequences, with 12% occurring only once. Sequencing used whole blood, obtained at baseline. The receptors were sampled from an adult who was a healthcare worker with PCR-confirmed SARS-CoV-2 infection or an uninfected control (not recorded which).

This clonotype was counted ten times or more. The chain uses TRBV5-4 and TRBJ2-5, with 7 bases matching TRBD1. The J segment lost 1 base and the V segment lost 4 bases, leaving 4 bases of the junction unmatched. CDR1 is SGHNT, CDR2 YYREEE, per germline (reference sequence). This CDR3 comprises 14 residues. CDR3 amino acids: CASSPTGAQETQYF. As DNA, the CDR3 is TGTGCCAGCAGCCCAACAGGGGCCCAAGAGACCCAGTACTTC.

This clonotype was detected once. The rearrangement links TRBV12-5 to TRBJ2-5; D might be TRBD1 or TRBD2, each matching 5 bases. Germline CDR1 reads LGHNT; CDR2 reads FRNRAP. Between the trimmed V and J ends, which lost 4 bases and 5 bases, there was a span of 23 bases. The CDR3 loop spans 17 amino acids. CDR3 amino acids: CASGSSGRDDWEETQYF. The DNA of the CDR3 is TGTGCTAGTGGTTCCTCAGGCCGGGACGACTGGGAGGAGACCCAGTACTTC. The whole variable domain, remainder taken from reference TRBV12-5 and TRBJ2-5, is DARVTQTPRHKVTEMGQEVTMRCQPILGHNTVFWYRQTMMQGLELLAYFRNRAPLDDSGMPKDRFSAEMPDATLATLKIQPSEPRDSAVYFCASGSSGRDDWEETQYFGPGTRLLVL.

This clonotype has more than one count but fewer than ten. CDR3 nucleotide sequence: TGTGCCAGCAGCCATGGCCCCTTCCCAGATACGCAGTATTTT. Translation: CASSHGPFPDTQYF. The genes are TRBV7-6 and TRBJ2-3, with no clear D. The germline CDR1 and CDR2 sequences are SGHVS and FNYEAQ. Trimming stripped 5 bases from V and 4 bases from J, with 13 bases between. The CDR3 sequence is 14 residues long.

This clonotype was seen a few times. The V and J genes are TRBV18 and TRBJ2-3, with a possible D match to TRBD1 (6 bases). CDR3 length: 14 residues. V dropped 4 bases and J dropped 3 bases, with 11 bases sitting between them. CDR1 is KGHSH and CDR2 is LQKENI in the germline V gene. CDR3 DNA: TGTGCCAGCTCACGCTTGGACAGAACAGATACGCAGTATTTT. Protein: CASSRLDRTDTQYF.

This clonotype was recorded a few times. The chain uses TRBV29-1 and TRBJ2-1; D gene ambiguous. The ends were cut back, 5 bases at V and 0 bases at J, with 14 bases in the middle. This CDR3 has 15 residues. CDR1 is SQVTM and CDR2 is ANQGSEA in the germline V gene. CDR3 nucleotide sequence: TGCAGCGTTAACCACGGGTTCGCCTCCTACAATGAGCAGTTCTTC. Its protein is CSVNHGFASYNEQFF.

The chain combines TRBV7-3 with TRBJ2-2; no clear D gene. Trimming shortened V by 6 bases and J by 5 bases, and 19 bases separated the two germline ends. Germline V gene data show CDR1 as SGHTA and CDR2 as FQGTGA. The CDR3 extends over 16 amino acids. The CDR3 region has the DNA TGTGCCAGCAGGCAATCTAGTGGGCCGCTTACCGGGGAGCTGTTTTTT. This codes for CASRQSSGPLTGELFF.

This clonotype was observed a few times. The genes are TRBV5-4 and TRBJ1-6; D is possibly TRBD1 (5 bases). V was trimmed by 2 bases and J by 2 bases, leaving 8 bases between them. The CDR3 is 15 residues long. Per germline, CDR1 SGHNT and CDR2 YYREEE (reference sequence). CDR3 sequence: CASSFAGTYNSPLHF. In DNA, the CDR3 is TGTGCCAGCAGCTTCGCAGGGACCTATAATTCACCCCTCCACTTT.

CDR3 nucleotides: TGTGCCAGCAGCAGAAGGCAGGACAGGGTCGCAGAGACCCAGTACTTC. The encoded protein is CASSRRQDRVAETQYF. The chain is built from TRBV11-2 and TRBJ2-5, with 8 bases identical to TRBD1. Germline lookup yields CDR1 SGHAT and CDR2 FQNNGV. Trimming cost V 5 bases and J 4 bases; bases outside gene matches: 12. This CDR3 contains 16 residues.

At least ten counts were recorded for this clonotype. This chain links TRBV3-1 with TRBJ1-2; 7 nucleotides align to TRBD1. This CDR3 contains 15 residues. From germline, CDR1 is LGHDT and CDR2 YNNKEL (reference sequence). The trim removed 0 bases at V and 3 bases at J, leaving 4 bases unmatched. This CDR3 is CASSQDSGTDYGYTF. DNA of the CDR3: TGTGCCAGCAGCCAAGATTCGGGGACAGACTATGGCTACACCTTC.

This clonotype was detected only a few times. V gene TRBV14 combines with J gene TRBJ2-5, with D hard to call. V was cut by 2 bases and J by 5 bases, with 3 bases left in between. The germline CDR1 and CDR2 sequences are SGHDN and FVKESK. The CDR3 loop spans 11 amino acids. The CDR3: CASSQYETQYF. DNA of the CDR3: TGTGCCAGCAGCCAATACGAGACCCAGTACTTC.

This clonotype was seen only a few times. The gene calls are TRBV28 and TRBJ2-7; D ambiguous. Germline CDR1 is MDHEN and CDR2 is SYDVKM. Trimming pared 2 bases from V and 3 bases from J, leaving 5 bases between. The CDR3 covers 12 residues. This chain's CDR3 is CASSLMGYEQYF. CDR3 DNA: TGTGCCAGCAGTTTAATGGGCTACGAGCAGTACTTC.

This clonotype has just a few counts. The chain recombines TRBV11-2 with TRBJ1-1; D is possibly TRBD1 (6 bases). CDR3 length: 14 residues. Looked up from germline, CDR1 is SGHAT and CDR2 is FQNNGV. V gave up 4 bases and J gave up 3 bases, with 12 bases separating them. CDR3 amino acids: CASSWRDTYTEAFF. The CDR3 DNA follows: TGTGCCAGCAGCTGGCGGGACACTTACACTGAAGCTTTCTTT.

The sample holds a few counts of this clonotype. In DNA form, the CDR3 reads TGTGCCCACCGACAGGGGTTGAACACTGAAGCTTTCTTT. Protein sequence: CAHRQGLNTEAFF. V is TRBV7-9 and J is TRBJ1-1; 8 bases align to TRBD1. The CDR3 has 13 amino acids. The trim removed 11 bases at V and 0 bases at J, leaving 5 bases unmatched. CDR1 and CDR2 from the germline V gene are SEHNR and FQNEAQ (reference sequence).

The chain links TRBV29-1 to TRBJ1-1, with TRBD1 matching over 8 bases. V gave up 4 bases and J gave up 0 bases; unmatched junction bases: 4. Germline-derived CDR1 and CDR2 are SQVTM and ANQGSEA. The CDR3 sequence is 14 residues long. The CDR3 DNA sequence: TGCAGCGTTGGGACAGGGATCATGAACACTGAAGCTTTCTTT. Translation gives CSVGTGIMNTEAFF.

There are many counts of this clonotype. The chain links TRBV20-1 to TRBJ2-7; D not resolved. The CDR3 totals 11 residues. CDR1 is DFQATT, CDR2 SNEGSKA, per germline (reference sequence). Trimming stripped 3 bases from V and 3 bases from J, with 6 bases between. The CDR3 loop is CSASWIYEQYF. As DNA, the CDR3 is TGCAGTGCTAGTTGGATCTACGAGCAGTACTTC.

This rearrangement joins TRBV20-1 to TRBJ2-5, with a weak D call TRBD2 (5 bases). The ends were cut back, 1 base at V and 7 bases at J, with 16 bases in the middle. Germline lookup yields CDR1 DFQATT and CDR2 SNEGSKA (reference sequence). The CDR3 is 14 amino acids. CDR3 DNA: TGCAGTGCTAGAGGGGGTCGCGTCGCGGGGACCCAGTACTTC. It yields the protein CSARGGRVAGTQYF.

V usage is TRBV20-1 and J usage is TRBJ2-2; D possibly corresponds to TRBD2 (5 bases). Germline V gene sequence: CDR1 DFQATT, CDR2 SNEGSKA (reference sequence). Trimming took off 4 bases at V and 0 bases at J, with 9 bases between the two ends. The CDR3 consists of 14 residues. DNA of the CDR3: TGCAGTGCTAACGAGGGCCCGAACACCGGGGAGCTGTTTTTT. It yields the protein CSANEGPNTGELFF.

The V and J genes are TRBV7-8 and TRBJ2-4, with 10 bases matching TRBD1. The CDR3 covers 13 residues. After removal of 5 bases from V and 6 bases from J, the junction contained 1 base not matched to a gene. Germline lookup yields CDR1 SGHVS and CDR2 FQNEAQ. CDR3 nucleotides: TGTGCCAGCAGCCGGGACAGGGGAAACATTCAGTACTTC. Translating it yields CASSRDRGNIQYF.

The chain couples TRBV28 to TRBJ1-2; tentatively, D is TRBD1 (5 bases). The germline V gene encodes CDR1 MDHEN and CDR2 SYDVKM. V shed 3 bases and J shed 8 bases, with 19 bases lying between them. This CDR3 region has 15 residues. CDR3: CASSLGGTVSDGYTF. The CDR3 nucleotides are TGTGCCAGCAGTTTGGGCGGGACCGTATCGGACGGCTACACCTTC.

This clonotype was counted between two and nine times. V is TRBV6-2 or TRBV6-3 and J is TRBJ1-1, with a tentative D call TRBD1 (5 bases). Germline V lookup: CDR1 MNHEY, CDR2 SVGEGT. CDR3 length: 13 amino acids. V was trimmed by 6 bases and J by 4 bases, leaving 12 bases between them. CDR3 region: CASSDTGATEAFF. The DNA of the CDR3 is TGTGCCAGCAGCGACACCGGGGCCACTGAAGCTTTCTTT.

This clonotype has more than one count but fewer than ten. This CDR3 reads CSAPKTSGGAFTDTQYF. CDR3 nucleotide sequence: TGCAGTGCCCCGAAAACTAGCGGGGGGGCCTTTACAGATACGCAGTATTTT. This rearrangement joins TRBV20-1 to TRBJ2-3; 13 bases agree with TRBD2. This CDR3 has 17 residues. The germline gives CDR1 DFQATT, CDR2 SNEGSKA (reference sequence). J was trimmed by 3 bases and V by 6 bases; bases with no gene match: 12.

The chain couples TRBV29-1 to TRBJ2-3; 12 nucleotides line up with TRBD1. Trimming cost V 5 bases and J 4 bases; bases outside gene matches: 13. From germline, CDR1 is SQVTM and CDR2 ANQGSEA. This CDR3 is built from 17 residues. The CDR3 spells CSVRGTGGTRAADTQYF. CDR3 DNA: TGCAGCGTTAGGGGGACAGGGGGCACTCGGGCCGCAGATACGCAGTATTTT.

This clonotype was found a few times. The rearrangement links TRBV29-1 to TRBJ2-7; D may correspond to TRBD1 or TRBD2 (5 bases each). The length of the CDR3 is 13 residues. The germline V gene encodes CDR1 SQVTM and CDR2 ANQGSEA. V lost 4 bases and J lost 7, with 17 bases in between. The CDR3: CSVGGGPSFEQYF. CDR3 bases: TGCAGCGTTGGGGGCGGGCCCAGCTTTGAGCAGTACTTC.

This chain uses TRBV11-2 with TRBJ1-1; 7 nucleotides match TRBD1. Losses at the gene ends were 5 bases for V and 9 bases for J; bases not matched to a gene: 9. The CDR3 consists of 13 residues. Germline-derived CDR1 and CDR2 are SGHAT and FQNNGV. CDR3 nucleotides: TGTGCCAGCAGCGCCATCGGGACAGTTAAAGCTTTCTTT. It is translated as CASSAIGTVKAFF. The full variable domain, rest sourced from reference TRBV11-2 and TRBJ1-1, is EAGVAQSPRYKIIEKRQSVAFWCNPISGHATLYWYQQILGQGPKLLIQFQNNGVVDDSQLPKDRFSAERLKGVDSTLKIQPAKLEDSAVYLCASSAIGTVKAFFGQGTRLTVV.

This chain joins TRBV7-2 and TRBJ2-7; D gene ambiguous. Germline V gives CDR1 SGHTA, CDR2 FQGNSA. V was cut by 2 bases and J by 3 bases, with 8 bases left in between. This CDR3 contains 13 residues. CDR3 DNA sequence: TGTGCCAGCAGCTTACTTGGGCTCTACGAGCAGTACTTC. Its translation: CASSLLGLYEQYF.

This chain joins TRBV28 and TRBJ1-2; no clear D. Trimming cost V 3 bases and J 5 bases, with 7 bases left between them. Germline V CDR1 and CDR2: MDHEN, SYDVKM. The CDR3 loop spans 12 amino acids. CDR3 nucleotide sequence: TGTGCCAGCAGTTTCGGGAGATATGGCTACACCTTC. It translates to CASSFGRYGYTF.

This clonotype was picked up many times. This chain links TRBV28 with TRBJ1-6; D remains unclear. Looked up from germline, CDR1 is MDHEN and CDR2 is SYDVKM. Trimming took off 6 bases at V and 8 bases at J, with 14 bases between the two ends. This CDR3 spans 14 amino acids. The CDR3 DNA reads TGTGCCAGCAGCCCATGGTGGGATCATTCACCCCTCCACTTT. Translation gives CASSPWWDHSPLHF. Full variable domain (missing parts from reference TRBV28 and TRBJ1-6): DVKVTQSSRYLVKRTGEKVFLECVQDMDHENMFWYRQDPGLGLRLIYFSYDVKMKEKGDIPEGYSVSREKKERFSLILESASTNQTSMYLCASSPWWDHSPLHFGNGTRLTVT.

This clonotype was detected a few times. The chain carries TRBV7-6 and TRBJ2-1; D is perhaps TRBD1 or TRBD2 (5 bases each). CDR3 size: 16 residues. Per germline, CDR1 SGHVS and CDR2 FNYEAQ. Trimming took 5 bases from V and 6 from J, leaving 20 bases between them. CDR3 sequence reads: CASSGPGLRRPNEQFF. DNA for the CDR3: TGTGCCAGCAGCGGACCGGGGCTACGCCGGCCCAATGAGCAGTTCTTC.

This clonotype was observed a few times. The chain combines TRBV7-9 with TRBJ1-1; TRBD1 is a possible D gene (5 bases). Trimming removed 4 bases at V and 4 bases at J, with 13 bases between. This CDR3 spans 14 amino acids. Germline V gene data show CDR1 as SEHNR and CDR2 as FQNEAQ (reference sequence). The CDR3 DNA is TGTGCCAGCAGCTCGCCGGGACTCACCACTGAAGCTTTCTTT. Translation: CASSSPGLTTEAFF.